This T cell receptor beta chain was profiled in a study of T-cell reconstitution after alpha-beta-depleted transplantation in children. This clonotype has a handful of counts. Trimming removed 3 bases at V and 8 bases at J, with 8 bases between. The CDR3 has 11 amino acids. Germline values: CDR1 DFQATT, CDR2 SNEGSKA (reference sequence). It was with unique molecular identifiers that the TCRbeta library was prepared. Via MiXCR, TCRdb re-called the PCR reads, giving one row per CDR3 protein. This sample has approximately 420,000 distinct CDR3 sequences, with 11% found just once. This chain links TRBV20-1 with TRBJ2-1; the D is unclear. The sample in question was PBMCs from the stem cell graft donor, obtained from the stem cell graft. The source of this sequence is a human donor who donated a stem cell graft to a child with acute myeloid leukemia. CDR3 DNA: TGCAGTGCTAGGAATATGGATGAGCAGTTCTTC. Protein sequence: CSARNMDEQFF.